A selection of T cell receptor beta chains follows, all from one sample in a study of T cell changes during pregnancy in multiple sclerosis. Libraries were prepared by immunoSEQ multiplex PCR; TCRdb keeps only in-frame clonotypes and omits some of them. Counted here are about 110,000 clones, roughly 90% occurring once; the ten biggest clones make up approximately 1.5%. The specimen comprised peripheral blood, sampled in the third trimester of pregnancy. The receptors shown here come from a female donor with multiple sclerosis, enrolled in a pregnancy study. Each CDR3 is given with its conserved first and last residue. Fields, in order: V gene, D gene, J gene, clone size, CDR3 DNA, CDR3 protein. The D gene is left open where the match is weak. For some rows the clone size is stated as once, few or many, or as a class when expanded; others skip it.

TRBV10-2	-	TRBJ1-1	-	TGCGCCAGCAGTGAGTTCGTACGGGAGACTGAAGCTTTCTTT	CASSEFVRETEAFF
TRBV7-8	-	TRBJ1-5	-	TGTGCCAGCAGCTTAGGGTCGGGGAGCAATCAGCCCCAGCATTTT	CASSLGSGSNQPQHF
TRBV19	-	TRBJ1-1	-	TGTGCCAGTAGTACCCGTGAGACTGAAGCTTTCTTT	CASSTRETEAFF
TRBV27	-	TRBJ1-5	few	TGTGCCAGCAGTCCTCGCGCGTCCAGGGAAGGGAGCAATCAGCCCCAGCATTTT	CASSPRASREGSNQPQHF
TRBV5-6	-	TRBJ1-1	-	TGTGCCAGCAGCTTAGGAGTCATGAACACTGAAGCTTTCTTT	CASSLGVMNTEAFF
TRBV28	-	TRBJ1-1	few	TGTGCCAGCAGTTTTACAGGTAAAGCTTTCTTT	CASSFTGKAFF
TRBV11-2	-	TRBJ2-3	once	TGTGCCAGCAGCTTAGAGGTGGCAGGAAATACGCAGTATTTT	CASSLEVAGNTQYF
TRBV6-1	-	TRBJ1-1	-	TGTGCCAGCAGTGAAGTTAGGGGATACACTGAAGCTTTCTTT	CASSEVRGYTEAFF
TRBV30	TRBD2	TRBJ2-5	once	TGTGCCTGGAGCCCAAACCCGGGGGGAAGAGAGACCCAGTACTTC	CAWSPNPGGRETQYF
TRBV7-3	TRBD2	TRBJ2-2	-	TGTGCCAGCAGCGCCGATGGGAGGGTGCTAAACACCGGGGAGCTGTTTTTT	CASSADGRVLNTGELFF
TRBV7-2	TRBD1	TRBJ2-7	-	TGTGCCAGCAGTTACCGGACAGGGGGCGCCGGAACCTACGAGCAGTACTTC	CASSYRTGGAGTYEQYF
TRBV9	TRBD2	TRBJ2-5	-	TGTGCCAGCAGCGTAGGGCTCGGACTAGCTCCACAAGAGACCCAGTACTTC	CASSVGLGLAPQETQYF
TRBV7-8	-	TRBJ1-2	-	TGTGCCAGCGAGGCAACGGGGGGGGGCAATGGCTACACCTTC	CASEATGGGNGYTF
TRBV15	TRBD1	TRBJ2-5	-	TGTGCCACCAGCTTGTATACCGGGACAGGAGAGACCCAGTACTTC	CATSLYTGTGETQYF
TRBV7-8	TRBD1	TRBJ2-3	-	TGTGCCAGCAGCCAATATCTCATTCCGGAGACAGGGGGTGCAGATACGCAGTATTTT	CASSQYLIPETGGADTQYF
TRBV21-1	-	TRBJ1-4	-	TGTGCCAGCAGCCAAGGCCGGGTCCAAAATGAAAAACTGTTTTTT	CASSQGRVQNEKLFF
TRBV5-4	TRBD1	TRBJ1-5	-	TGTGCCAGCAGACACTTCGGGACAGGGCTATTCTCCAGCAATCAGCCCCAGCATTTT	CASRHFGTGLFSSNQPQHF
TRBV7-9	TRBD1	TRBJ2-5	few	TGTGCCAGCAGCTTCATGGGACAGGGTCAAGAGACCCAGTACTTC	CASSFMGQGQETQYF
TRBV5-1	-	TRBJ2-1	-	TGCGCCAGCGGCCCTGAAGGGAGCCGGGGGAATGAGCAGTTCTTC	CASGPEGSRGNEQFF
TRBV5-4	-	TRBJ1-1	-	TGTGCCAGCAGCACAGACACGAACACTGAAGCTTTCTTT	CASSTDTNTEAFF
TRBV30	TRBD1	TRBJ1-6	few	TGTGCCTGGAGTTCAGGACAGGGGATACCACCCCTCCACTTT	CAWSSGQGIPPLHF
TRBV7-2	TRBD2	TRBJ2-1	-	TGTGCCAGCAGCTTAGCGGGGGGGATTTACAATGAGCAGTTCTTC	CASSLAGGIYNEQFF
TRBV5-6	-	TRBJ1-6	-	TGTGCCAGCAGCTTGGCCGCGAGTCAGTGGAGCTCCTATAATTCACCCCTCCACTTT	CASSLAASQWSSYNSPLHF
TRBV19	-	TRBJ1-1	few	TGTGCCAGCCAGAGGAGAGGCTCGGCCCCTTTCTTT	CASQRRGSAPFF
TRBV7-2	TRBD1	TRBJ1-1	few	TGTGCCAGCAGCTTAGTAGGGGGGCCAGGGGGCCAGAACACTGAAGCTTTCTTT	CASSLVGGPGGQNTEAFF
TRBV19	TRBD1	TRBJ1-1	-	TGTGCCAGTAGGAGACAGGGGGCGCGGAACACTGAAGCTTTCTTT	CASRRQGARNTEAFF
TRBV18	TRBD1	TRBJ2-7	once	TGTGCCAGCTCACCTGGGACAGAACTCAACTACGAGCAGTACTTC	CASSPGTELNYEQYF
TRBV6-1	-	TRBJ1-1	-	TGTGCCAGCAGCCCCACAGTTTTGAACACTGAAGCTTTCTTT	CASSPTVLNTEAFF
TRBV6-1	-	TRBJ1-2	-	TGTGCCAGCAGTGACGAAGGGACTGTCTATGGCTACACCTTC	CASSDEGTVYGYTF
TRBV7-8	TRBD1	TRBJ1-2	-	TGTGCCAGCAGCCGTGACAGGGCGACCGGCTACACCTTC	CASSRDRATGYTF